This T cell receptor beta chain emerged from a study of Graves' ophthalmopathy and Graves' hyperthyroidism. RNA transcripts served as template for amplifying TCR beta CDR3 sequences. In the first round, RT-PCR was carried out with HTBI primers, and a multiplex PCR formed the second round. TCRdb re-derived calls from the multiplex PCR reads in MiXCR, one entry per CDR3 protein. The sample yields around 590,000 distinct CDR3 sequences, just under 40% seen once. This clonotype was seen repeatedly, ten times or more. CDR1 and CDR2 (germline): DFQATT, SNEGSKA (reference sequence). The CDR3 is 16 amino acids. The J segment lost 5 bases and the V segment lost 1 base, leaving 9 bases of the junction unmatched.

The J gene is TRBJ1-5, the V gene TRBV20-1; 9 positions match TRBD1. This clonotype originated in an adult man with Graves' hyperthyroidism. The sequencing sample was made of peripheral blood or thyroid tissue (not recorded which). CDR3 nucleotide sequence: TGCAGTGCTAGAGCCTTGACCGGGACAGGGTATCAGCCCCAGCATTTT. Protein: CSARALTGTGYQPQHF.